In its sample, the clone carrying this T cell receptor beta chain was seen a few times. The target antigen is unknown. These data come from a study of T cell repertoires in cytomegalovirus infection. TCRdb ran MiXCR on the reads and lists one entry per CDR3 protein. The sample lists hundreds of thousands of distinct CDR3 sequences, 25% to 40% seen once, with roughly 12% in the top ten. Looked up from germline, CDR1 is SGDLS and CDR2 is YYNGEE. The CDR3 contains 13 residues. The trim removed 3 bases at V and 5 bases at J, leaving 0 bases unmatched. The sequences come from cultured CD8+ T cells from PBMCs, collected from culture after CMV antigen stimulation. The source of this sequence is a human donor in good health (CMV status not recorded). Some clones in this sample may be carry-over from other donors' samples. J is TRBJ1-4 and V is TRBV9; 8 bases agree with TRBD1. The CDR3: CASSGTGNEKLFF. In nucleotides, the CDR3 is TGTGCCAGCAGCGGGACAGGGAATGAAAAACTGTTTTTT.